The TCR beta chain described here comes from a study of HIV-infected children after antiretroviral therapy interruption. Study information: Children had CD4+ above 500, viral load below 50 copies/ml, either treatment arm. Recorded EBV and CMV exposure existed for most children.

Study findings and constraints: Naive CD4+ sequences overlapped less between time points once interruption began.

CDR1 is PRHDT and CDR2 is FYEKMQ in the germline V gene (reference sequence). Trimming removed 6 bases from V and 2 bases from J, with 12 bases in between. This CDR3 region has 14 residues. RNA-based 3' RACE libraries used unique molecular identifiers. TCRdb used MiXCR to reprocess the 3' RACE reads, holding one entry per CDR3 protein. Of fewer than 100,000 distinct CDR3 sequences listed, 6.9% are singletons. The treatment here: PENTA 11 planned treatment interruption arm or continuous ART arm. From thawed PBMCs, naive CD4+ CD45RA+ CD45RO- T cells were sorted. Many counts were recorded for this clonotype. The antigen is undetermined.

The material sequenced was CD45RA+ CD4+ T cells from PBMCs, pooled from several time points, taken from a donor given antiretroviral therapy, either interrupted or continuous. The subset is: naive CD4+ CD45RA+ CD45RO- T cells. The clonotype was recovered from a pool of human donors with HIV. The chain is built from TRBV13 and TRBJ2-3; possible D gene TRBD2, 5 bases. CDR3 bases: TGTGCCAGCAGGTCTACTAGGTCCACAGATACGCAGTATTTT. It is translated as CASRSTRSTDTQYF.